Each of the 29 T cell receptor beta chains below was sequenced from the same sample in a study of blood T cell repertoires in COVID-19 (TCRdb year 2020). Libraries were made using the immunoSEQ multiplex PCR assay. This immuneACCESS table, as held by TCRdb, lists in-frame sequences with V and J called but not all clones. Of the missing ones, under half trace to an unresolved V gene in checked studies; the others have no known cause. The sample table holds hundreds of thousands of clones, of which under 95% were seen once. 2% to 3% of the sample is held by the ten biggest clonotypes. Material for sequencing was PBMCs or T cells enriched from blood (not recorded which). The source of these receptors is a man between 60 and 75 years old who had recovered from COVID-19.

The genes are TRBV15 and TRBJ2-5; D uncertain. The CDR3 spans 13 residues. Trimming left V 3 bases short and J 2 bases short, with 7 bases between. Germline-derived CDR1 and CDR2 are LNHNV and YYDKDF (reference sequence). This CDR3 reads CATSRTTQETQYF. The CDR3 region has the DNA TGTGCCACCAGCAGGACAACTCAAGAGACCCAGTACTTC.

The chain carries TRBV30 and TRBJ1-5, with a weak D call TRBD1 (5 bases). Trimming stripped 2 bases from V and 4 bases from J, with 9 bases between. Germline V gene sequence: CDR1 GTSNPN, CDR2 SVGIG (reference sequence). This CDR3 comprises 13 residues. DNA of the CDR3: TGTGCCTGGAGTATGACAGTTAATCAGCCCCAGCATTTT. It is translated as CAWSMTVNQPQHF.

The chain employs TRBV5-6 and TRBJ1-4, with TRBD1 identical over 11 bases. With V trimmed by 0 bases and J by 0 bases, 1 base remained unmatched. This CDR3 comprises 17 residues. Germline assignment: CDR1 SGHDT and CDR2 YYEEEE. The chain's CDR3 is CASSLGTGGSTNEKLFF. Written as DNA, the CDR3 is TGTGCCAGCAGCTTGGGGACAGGGGGCTCAACTAATGAAAAACTGTTTTTT.

This clone appeared many times. The rearrangement uses TRBV10-3 and TRBJ2-3; D might be TRBD2 (5 bases). Per the germline V gene, CDR1 is ENHRY and CDR2 is SYGVKD. V lost 8 bases to trimming and J lost 4 bases, with 16 bases between them. The CDR3 spans 14 residues. DNA for the CDR3: TGTGCCATCTCAAAGGGCGAGGAGGCAGATACGCAGTATTTT. Translated, it gives CAISKGEEADTQYF.

This chain joins TRBV5-4 and TRBJ2-7; 7 bases align to TRBD1. The V gene's germline CDR1 is SGHNT and CDR2 YYREEE (reference sequence). The V gene end was trimmed by 1 base and the J gene end by 3 bases; junction bases not matched to a gene: 10. This CDR3 comprises 16 residues. CDR3 in DNA: TGTGCCAGCAGCTTGTGGGAAGAGGACAGGAGCTACGAGCAGTACTTC. This codes for CASSLWEEDRSYEQYF.

A single count supports this clone. The chain has TRBV25-1 and TRBJ1-2; D possibly corresponds to TRBD1 (6 bases). CDR1 is MGHDK, CDR2 SYGVNS, per germline. The V gene lost 11 bases and the J gene lost 7 bases, with 17 bases spanning the gap. The CDR3 spans 12 residues. This CDR3 reads CASEYRVGGYTF. The CDR3 DNA sequence: TGTGCCTCCGAATACAGGGTGGGTGGCTACACCTTC.

The rearrangement links TRBV9 to TRBJ1-4; maybe TRBD1 (6 bases). Germline-derived CDR1 and CDR2 are SGDLS and YYNGEE. The germline V and J ends were trimmed by 4 bases and 7 bases, with 20 bases remaining between them. The CDR3 has 16 amino acids. Here the CDR3 reads CASSRGWGGAREKLFF. In DNA, the CDR3 is TGTGCCAGCAGCCGTGGTTGGGGGGGCGCTCGTGAAAAACTGTTTTTT.

The J gene is TRBJ1-3, the V gene TRBV11-3; 7 bases fit TRBD1. The length of the CDR3 is 17 residues. V trimming: 4 bases; J trimming: 0 bases; junction bases outside the gene matches: 9. Germline CDR1 SGHNT, CDR2 YENEEA. CDR3 in amino acids: CASSSKGTASSGNTIYF. CDR3 sequence (DNA): TGTGCCAGCAGCTCAAAAGGGACAGCGAGCTCTGGAAACACCATATATTTT.

V is TRBV5-8 and J is TRBJ2-7, with D uncertain. CDR3 length equals 11 residues. Trimming cost V 5 bases and J 3 bases, with 6 bases left between them. The germline CDR1 and CDR2 sequences are SGHTS and YDEGEE. CDR3 region: CASSLFYEQYF. The CDR3 nucleotides are TGTGCCAGCAGTCTATTCTACGAGCAGTACTTC.

This clone appeared a single time. CDR3 protein: CASNTAPNYGYTF. In nucleotides, the CDR3 is TGTGCCAGCAATACAGCCCCTAACTATGGCTACACCTTC. The rearrangement links TRBV2 to TRBJ1-2; no firm D call. V lost 7 bases, J lost 0 bases, and 9 bases lay in between. The length of the CDR3 is 13 residues. Germline assignment: CDR1 SNHLY and CDR2 FYNNEI.

The chain has TRBV6-2 or TRBV6-3 and TRBJ2-1; D gene ambiguous. CDR1 and CDR2 (germline): MNHEY, SVGEGT. The V end lost 0 bases, the J end lost 5 bases, and 20 bases lay between the germline ends. The CDR3 has 18 amino acids. The CDR3 sequence is CASSYSARPHTLNNEQFF. CDR3 nucleotide sequence: TGTGCCAGCAGTTACTCAGCGCGTCCACATACCCTTAACAATGAGCAGTTCTTC.

The chain links TRBV5-4 to TRBJ2-7; 15 nucleotides agree with TRBD2. Germline CDR1 is SGHNT and CDR2 is YYREEE (reference sequence). The CDR3 covers 15 residues. With V trimmed by 4 bases and J by 4 bases, 3 bases remained unmatched. In DNA form, the CDR3 reads TGTGCCAGCAGCGGGGGGACTAGCGGGAGGTACGAGCAGTACTTC. Translating it yields CASSGGTSGRYEQYF.

This sequence joins TRBV5-4 and TRBJ2-1; TRBD1 is a possible D gene (6 bases). This CDR3 has 15 amino acids. V lost 1 base to trimming and J lost 3 bases, with 11 bases between them. The germline CDR1 and CDR2 sequences are SGHNT and YYREEE (reference sequence). The CDR3 is CASSLTGSDYNEQFF. In DNA, the CDR3 is TGTGCCAGCAGCTTGACAGGGTCTGACTACAATGAGCAGTTCTTC.

V is TRBV5-4 and J is TRBJ1-6, with TRBD1 as a possible D gene (6 bases). The CDR3 is 16 amino acids. With 4 bases removed from V and 8 bases from J, the gap between germline ends came to 19 bases. CDR1 SGHNT and CDR2 YYREEE come from the germline V gene (reference sequence). The CDR3, as DNA: TGTGCCAGCAGCCACCTCGGGGGGCTTATCCATTCACCCCTCCACTTT. It translates to CASSHLGGLIHSPLHF.

The rearrangement links TRBV19 to TRBJ2-2; maybe TRBD1 (5 bases). Trimming stripped 3 bases from V and 7 bases from J, with 9 bases between. The length of the CDR3 is 13 residues. Per the germline V gene, CDR1 is LNHDA and CDR2 is SQIVND (reference sequence). CDR3: CASSIAGIGELFF. DNA for the CDR3: TGTGCCAGTAGTATCGCAGGGATCGGGGAGCTGTTTTTT.

The genes are TRBV2 and TRBJ2-3; 13 bases match TRBD2. J gave up 1 base and V 6 bases, and 4 bases lay outside the gene matches. The CDR3 covers 16 residues. Germline CDR1 SNHLY, CDR2 FYNNEI. DNA for the CDR3: TGTGCCAGCAGGACTAGCGGGAGGACGGGCACAGATACGCAGTATTTT. This encodes CASRTSGRTGTDTQYF.

The chain links TRBV7-9 to TRBJ1-6; the D gene is possibly TRBD1 (6 bases). Between the trimmed V and J ends, which lost 4 bases and 9 bases, there was a span of 16 bases. Germline V gene data show CDR1 as SEHNR and CDR2 as FQNEAQ (reference sequence). CDR3 length: 15 amino acids. The CDR3 DNA follows: TGTGCCAGCAGCTCAAAGGACAGCAAGTTTTCACCCCTCCACTTT. Amino acid sequence: CASSSKDSKFSPLHF.

V is TRBV18 and J is TRBJ2-5, with TRBD1 as a possible D gene (5 bases). Trimming removed 3 bases from V and 5 bases from J, with 10 bases in between. Germline V gives CDR1 KGHSH, CDR2 LQKENI. The CDR3 contains 13 residues. For the CDR3, the DNA is TGTGCCAGCTCACCCCCCAGGGCGGAGACCCAGTACTTC. Its translation is CASSPPRAETQYF.

The V and J genes are TRBV6-5 and TRBJ1-1; 9 bases are shared with TRBD1. The CDR3 is 14 amino acids. The V gene end was trimmed by 6 bases and the J gene end by 6 bases; junction bases not matched to a gene: 8. The V gene's germline CDR1 is MNHEY and CDR2 SVGAGI. The DNA of the CDR3 is TGTGCCAGCAGCAAACAGGGGGCTAGTTCTGAAGCTTTCTTT. Residues: CASSKQGASSEAFF.

Concerning this clone itself: The sample holds other DNA sequences that translate to the same CDR3. The chain combines TRBV27 with TRBJ2-7, with TRBD1 matching over 8 bases. V lost 5 bases, J lost 1 base, and 4 bases stayed unmatched. Germline values: CDR1 MNHEY, CDR2 SMNVEV (reference sequence). CDR3 length: 14 amino acids. CDR3 DNA sequence: TGTGCCAGCAGTGCCGGGACAGGTTCCTACGAGCAGTACTTC. This codes for CASSAGTGSYEQYF.

In regard to this clone: This sample also contains other DNA sequences that code for the same CDR3. This sequence joins TRBV9 and TRBJ1-5, with a weak D call TRBD1 (5 bases). CDR1 and CDR2 (germline): SGDLS, YYNGEE. Between the trimmed V and J ends, which lost 3 bases and 2 bases, there was a span of 9 bases. The CDR3 loop spans 14 amino acids. CDR3 nucleotides: TGTGCCAGCAGCGAGACGGGGGGCAATCAGCCCCAGCATTTT. It is translated as CASSETGGNQPQHF.

This chain links TRBV10-1 with TRBJ1-2; D not certain. The ends were cut back, 10 bases at V and 11 bases at J, with 8 bases in the middle. CDR1 is WNHNN and CDR2 is SYGVQD in the germline V gene (reference sequence). The CDR3 spans 8 residues. CDR3 region: CAIPKYTF. CDR3 DNA: TGCGCCATCCCCAAATACACCTTC.

This clone was seen only a few times. The chain links TRBV19 to TRBJ1-2; tentatively, D is TRBD1 (6 bases). In germline, CDR1 is LNHDA, CDR2 SQIVND (reference sequence). The CDR3 is 15 residues long. Trimming took off 6 bases at V and 6 bases at J, with 20 bases between the two ends. CDR3 protein: CASRTLEQGWHGYTF. CDR3 sequence (DNA): TGTGCCAGTAGAACTCTCGAACAGGGCTGGCATGGCTACACCTTC. Filled out from reference TRBV19 and TRBJ1-2, the complete variable domain reads DGGITQSPKYLFRKEGQNVTLSCEQNLNHDAMYWYRQDPGQGLRLIYYSQIVNDFQKGDIAEGYSVSREKKESFPLTVTSAQKNPTAFYLCASRTLEQGWHGYTFGSGTRLTVV.

The rearrangement joins TRBV2 to TRBJ1-2, with 7 bases fitting TRBD1. V trimming: 2 bases; J trimming: 7 bases; junction bases outside the gene matches: 10. The CDR3 runs 15 residues. Per germline, CDR1 SNHLY and CDR2 FYNNEI. CDR3 in DNA: TGTGCCAGCAGTGAAAGGGAAGGGGGCGTTTCTGGCTACACCTTC. This translates into CASSEREGGVSGYTF.

The chain carries TRBV6-5 and TRBJ1-5; D is uncertain. The CDR3 spans 14 residues. The V end was cut by 0 bases, the J end by 2 bases, with 5 bases between. Germline CDR1 MNHEY, CDR2 SVGAGI. The CDR3 coding sequence is TGTGCCAGCAGTTACTCTGAGGGCAATCAGCCCCAGCATTTT. It specifies CASSYSEGNQPQHF.

The chain recombines TRBV18 with TRBJ2-2; possibly TRBD1 for D (6 bases). V was shortened by 0 bases and J by 4 bases, with 12 bases between the two germline ends. The germline gives CDR1 KGHSH, CDR2 LQKENI. The CDR3 totals 16 residues. CDR3 protein: CASSPPVGTLTGELFF. The CDR3 DNA sequence: TGTGCCAGCTCACCACCGGTAGGGACACTCACCGGGGAGCTGTTTTTT.

The V gene is TRBV7-9, the J gene TRBJ2-1; 10 nucleotides align to TRBD2. Germline CDR1 reads SEHNR; CDR2 reads FQNEAQ (reference sequence). The CDR3 contains 15 residues. The J segment lost 8 bases and the V segment lost 4 bases, leaving 8 bases of the junction unmatched. The CDR3 spells CASSSSGGAWDEQFF. CDR3 bases: TGTGCCAGCAGCTCGAGCGGGGGGGCCTGGGATGAGCAGTTCTTC.

This clone was observed a handful of times. V gene TRBV18 combines with J gene TRBJ2-1; 13 bases map to TRBD2. The V segment lost 3 bases and the J segment 8 bases; nucleotides outside the gene matches: 13. The CDR3 contains 18 residues. Germline V gene data show CDR1 as KGHSH and CDR2 as LQKENI. CDR3 sequence (DNA): TGTGCCAGCTCACCGCGGACTAGCGGGAGTCGTTTTAAGGATGAGCAGTTCTTC. Protein sequence: CASSPRTSGSRFKDEQFF.

This clone came up once. The chain combines TRBV27 with TRBJ2-5; D not certain. V lost 5 bases to trimming and J lost 2 bases, with 9 bases between them. This CDR3 spans 13 amino acids. Germline V CDR1 and CDR2: MNHEY, SMNVEV (reference sequence). As DNA, the CDR3 is TGTGCCAGCAGTGGTTCGACACAAGAGACCCAGTACTTC. Translated, it gives CASSGSTQETQYF.